This passage covers 31 T cell receptor beta chains from one sample sequenced in a study of T cell responses to AZD1222 COVID-19 vaccine. TCRdb's copy holds only in-frame clones and misses some; the assay was immunoSEQ multiplex PCR. The sample lists around 130,000 clones, 85% to 95% seen once, with roughly 6.6% in the top ten. The sample was peripheral blood, taken on day 0 of AZD1222 vaccination. All receptors derive from an adult in good health.

About this clone: Distinct nucleotide sequences in the sample also encode this CDR3. The chain employs TRBV18 and TRBJ2-3; TRBD2 might be the D (5 bases). This CDR3 is built from 14 residues. In germline, CDR1 is KGHSH, CDR2 LQKENI. Between the trimmed V and J ends, which lost 3 bases and 0 bases, there was a span of 7 bases. The CDR3 protein is CASSPRTSTDTQYF. CDR3 bases: TGTGCCAGCTCACCGAGGACTAGCACAGATACGCAGTATTTT.

The rearrangement links TRBV7-9 to TRBJ2-3; D is ambiguous. With 3 bases removed from V and 5 bases from J, the gap between germline ends came to 6 bases. The length of the CDR3 is 12 residues. The germline V gene encodes CDR1 SEHNR and CDR2 FQNEAQ (reference sequence). The CDR3 region has the DNA TGTGCCAGCAGCTTTTGGGAAGATACGCAGTATTTT. This translates into CASSFWEDTQYF.

This sequence joins TRBV6-5 and TRBJ1-1; weak D call: TRBD1 (6 bases). Trimming took off 0 bases at V and 7 bases at J, with 18 bases between the two ends. Germline V gene sequence: CDR1 MNHEY, CDR2 SVGAGI. This CDR3 comprises 16 residues. CDR3 bases: TGTGCCAGCAGTTACTCGGCCAGTTCAGGGGAGAGTGAAGCTTTCTTT. It specifies CASSYSASSGESEAFF.

The chain uses TRBV2 and TRBJ1-5; 7 bases are a match to TRBD1. The CDR3 spans 14 residues. Germline V gene sequence: CDR1 SNHLY, CDR2 FYNNEI. The junction had 5 bases not matched to a gene; V was cut back by 2 bases and J by 7 bases. This CDR3 is CASSEQGQRQPQHF. DNA for the CDR3: TGTGCCAGCAGTGAACAGGGACAGAGACAGCCCCAGCATTTT.

This clone was recorded only once. For the CDR3, the DNA is TGTGCCAGCAGCCCCTCGACAGGGAGGTCGGACACCATATATTTT. Residues: CASSPSTGRSDTIYF. This sequence joins TRBV7-9 and TRBJ1-3; 7 nucleotides line up with TRBD1. V dropped 5 bases and J dropped 8; count of bases not matched to a gene: 12. Germline values: CDR1 SEHNR, CDR2 FQNEAQ (reference sequence). The CDR3 has 15 residues.

The chain combines TRBV14 with TRBJ2-2; 9 bases are shared with TRBD1. Germline trimming cut 4 bases from V and 3 bases from J; bases unmatched to any gene: 6. Germline V gene lookup returns CDR1 SGHDN and CDR2 FVKESK. The CDR3 has 16 amino acids. CDR3 sequence (DNA): TGTGCCAGCAGCCGGGGGACAGGGCGGGACACCGGGGAGCTGTTTTTT. Its protein is CASSRGTGRDTGELFF.

The chain carries TRBV6-2 or TRBV6-3 and TRBJ1-2; possible D gene TRBD1, 6 bases. In germline, CDR1 is MNHEY, CDR2 SVGEGT. With 0 bases removed from V and 4 bases from J, the gap between germline ends came to 9 bases. The CDR3 extends over 14 amino acids. The CDR3 DNA is TGTGCCAGCAGTTACTCAGGACAGCCCTATGGCTACACCTTC. This translates into CASSYSGQPYGYTF.

The genes are TRBV14 and TRBJ2-5; 9 bases are a match to TRBD2. V lost 3 bases, J lost 4 bases, and 6 bases stayed unmatched. Germline CDR1 reads SGHDN; CDR2 reads FVKESK. The length of the CDR3 is 15 residues. CDR3 coding DNA: TGTGCCAGCAGCCAGGCGGGAGGGGTTGGAGAGACCCAGTACTTC. Protein product: CASSQAGGVGETQYF.

J is TRBJ2-7 and V is TRBV14; 9 bases align to TRBD1. Germline values: CDR1 SGHDN, CDR2 FVKESK. The CDR3 loop spans 15 amino acids. Trimming took 0 bases from V and 3 from J; bases not matched to a gene: 3. The CDR3 sequence: CASSQEDRGDYEQYF. The CDR3 DNA reads as TGTGCCAGCAGCCAAGAGGACAGGGGCGACTACGAGCAGTACTTC.

This sequence joins TRBV9 and TRBJ2-5, with D unclear. Per the germline V gene, CDR1 is SGDLS and CDR2 is YYNGEE. V shed 6 bases and J shed 5 bases, with 11 bases lying between them. CDR3 length equals 12 residues. CDR3 sequence reads: CASTRTGETQYF. CDR3 coding DNA: TGTGCCAGCACCCGTACTGGGGAGACCCAGTACTTC.

This rearrangement joins TRBV19 to TRBJ1-5; no reliable D call. The CDR3 length is 14 residues. In germline, CDR1 is LNHDA, CDR2 SQIVND (reference sequence). With 6 bases removed from V and 4 bases from J, the gap between germline ends came to 13 bases. CDR3 residues: CASRDLGGNQPQHF. In DNA, the CDR3 is TGTGCCAGTAGAGATCTGGGAGGGAATCAGCCCCAGCATTTT.

The chain has TRBV7-2 and TRBJ2-1, with unresolved D. V lost 1 base, J lost 12 bases, and 13 bases lay in between. The CDR3 is 13 residues long. Germline V CDR1 and CDR2: SGHTA, FQGNSA. The DNA for the CDR3 is TGTGCCAGCAGCTTAGGTTGGGGTGGGGTGCAGTTCTTC. Its protein product is CASSLGWGGVQFF.

The chain carries TRBV9 and TRBJ1-1; D may be TRBD1 (5 bases). Trimming left V 4 bases short and J 1 base short, with 14 bases between. Germline loops: CDR1 SGDLS, CDR2 YYNGEE. CDR3 length equals 15 residues. The CDR3 region has the DNA TGTGCCAGCAGCCCGGGACCGCTTACGAACACTGAAGCTTTCTTT. Encoded protein: CASSPGPLTNTEAFF.

V usage is TRBV4-1 and J usage is TRBJ1-1; 8 positions match TRBD1. Trimming cost V 3 bases and J 2 bases; bases outside gene matches: 8. The CDR3 totals 16 residues. CDR1 and CDR2 from the germline V gene are MGHRA and YSYEKL. The DNA of the CDR3 is TGCGCCAGCAGCCAGGGCGGACAGGGAGAAAACACTGAAGCTTTCTTT. The encoded protein is CASSQGGQGENTEAFF.

The V and J genes are TRBV7-6 and TRBJ2-1, with D possibly TRBD1 on 6 matching bases. Germline lookup yields CDR1 SGHVS and CDR2 FNYEAQ. With 6 bases removed from V and 1 base from J, the gap between germline ends came to 13 bases. CDR3 length: 15 amino acids. CDR3 bases: TGTGCCAGCAGGGCAGGGGATTATTCCTACAATGAGCAGTTCTTC. This translates into CASRAGDYSYNEQFF.

The rearrangement joins TRBV2 to TRBJ1-5, with D unclear. The CDR3 totals 13 residues. Germline V gene lookup returns CDR1 SNHLY and CDR2 FYNNEI. V was trimmed by 5 bases and J by 7 bases, leaving 12 bases between them. The CDR3 protein is CASSQIPNQPQHF. The CDR3 DNA is TGTGCCAGCAGTCAGATCCCGAACCAGCCCCAGCATTTT.

This sequence joins TRBV6-5 and TRBJ1-5; 9 bases are shared with TRBD1. Germline values: CDR1 MNHEY, CDR2 SVGAGI. The V gene end was trimmed by 8 bases and the J gene end by 4 bases; junction bases not matched to a gene: 3. The CDR3 totals 13 residues. The CDR3 DNA reads TGTGCCAGCGGGGACAGGGATAATCAGCCCCAGCATTTT. Translating gives CASGDRDNQPQHF.

This chain connects TRBV10-3 to TRBJ1-3; D remains unclear. Per the germline V gene, CDR1 is ENHRY and CDR2 is SYGVKD. The CDR3 length is 14 residues. V was cut by 3 bases and J by 8 bases, with 14 bases left in between. CDR3 coding DNA: TGTGCCATCAGTGACCCCGCCCGGGCGCACACCATATATTTT. It encodes CAISDPARAHTIYF.

The genes are TRBV11-2 and TRBJ1-1; D perhaps matches TRBD1 (6 bases). The germline V and J ends were trimmed by 5 bases and 5 bases, with 15 bases remaining between them. CDR1 is SGHAT, CDR2 FQNNGV, per germline. This CDR3 is built from 14 residues. CDR3 sequence: CASSQPQGRTEAFF. The CDR3 DNA reads TGTGCCAGCAGCCAACCACAGGGTCGGACTGAAGCTTTCTTT.

The rearrangement uses TRBV6-5 and TRBJ2-1; TRBD1 might be the D (6 bases). CDR3 length: 11 residues. Germline lookup yields CDR1 MNHEY and CDR2 SVGAGI. V was shortened by 5 bases and J by 9 bases, with 8 bases between the two germline ends. The CDR3 DNA sequence: TGTGCCAGCAGTAACAGGGTTGAGCAGTTCTTC. This codes for CASSNRVEQFF.

The chain joins TRBV19 to TRBJ2-1; D may be TRBD1 (6 bases). The CDR3 covers 15 residues. Trimming removed 7 bases from V and 4 bases from J, with 17 bases in between. Germline V CDR1 and CDR2: LNHDA, SQIVND (reference sequence). The CDR3 spells CASTPLGQRYNEQFF. CDR3 nucleotides: TGTGCCAGTACCCCGTTAGGACAGAGATACAATGAGCAGTTCTTC. The variable domain in full, with the rest retrieved from reference TRBV19 and TRBJ2-1, is DGGITQSPKYLFRKEGQNVTLSCEQNLNHDAMYWYRQDPGQGLRLIYYSQIVNDFQKGDIAEGYSVSREKKESFPLTVTSAQKNPTAFYLCASTPLGQRYNEQFFGPGTRLTVL.

The chain couples TRBV7-2 to TRBJ2-1; no clear D gene. V lost 5 bases to trimming and J lost 0 bases, with 11 bases between them. The CDR3 totals 15 residues. CDR1 is SGHTA and CDR2 is FQGNSA in the germline V gene. This chain's CDR3 is CASSPSPHSYNEQFF. The CDR3 DNA follows: TGTGCCAGCAGCCCAAGCCCCCACTCCTACAATGAGCAGTTCTTC.

The V gene is TRBV3-1 (or the pseudogene TRBV3-2), the J gene TRBJ1-3; TRBD1 might be the D (6 bases). CDR1 is LGHDT, CDR2 YNNKEL, per germline (reference sequence). V lost 1 base and J 2 bases, leaving 18 bases between the germline ends. The CDR3 contains 18 residues. The CDR3 protein is CASSQAGRGKRTGNTIYF. CDR3 coding DNA: TGTGCCAGCAGCCAAGCGGGCAGGGGTAAACGGACTGGAAACACCATATATTTT.

The chain joins TRBV29-1 to TRBJ1-1; D call uncertain. Germline CDR1 reads SQVTM; CDR2 reads ANQGSEA. This CDR3 comprises 11 residues. Trimming pared 6 bases from V and 1 base from J, leaving 6 bases between. As DNA, the CDR3 is TGCAGCGTGGAACCGAACACTGAAGCTTTCTTT. This gives the protein CSVEPNTEAFF.

The chain has TRBV11-2 and TRBJ2-3; no firm D call. Germline V gene data show CDR1 as SGHAT and CDR2 as FQNNGV. The CDR3 sequence is 15 residues long. The V and J ends lost 4 bases and 0 bases respectively, with 11 bases between them. DNA for the CDR3: TGTGCCAGCAGCTCCGGACCCCTTAGCACAGATACGCAGTATTTT. Protein sequence: CASSSGPLSTDTQYF.

This rearrangement joins TRBV29-1 to TRBJ2-1, with D perhaps TRBD1 or TRBD2 (6 bases each). The CDR3 is 15 amino acids. The germline V gene has CDR1 SQVTM and CDR2 ANQGSEA. With 6 bases removed from V and 6 bases from J, the gap between germline ends came to 21 bases. The CDR3 region has the DNA TGCAGCGTAGATCGAGTTGACAGGAGGGCCAATGAGCAGTTCTTC. It encodes CSVDRVDRRANEQFF.

This CDR3 reads CASSAPDRGTEAFF. The CDR3 bases are TGTGCCAGCAGCGCCCCGGACAGGGGGACTGAAGCTTTCTTT. The V and J genes are TRBV5-6 and TRBJ1-1; 10 bases line up with TRBD1. Germline V gene lookup returns CDR1 SGHDT and CDR2 YYEEEE. This CDR3 contains 14 residues. V lost 4 bases and J lost 5; bases outside the gene matches: 5.

J is TRBJ2-5 and V is TRBV5-4; 7 nucleotides agree with TRBD2. The CDR3 consists of 16 residues. V shed 4 bases, J shed 4 bases, and the junction held 13 bases outside the gene matches. Germline V gene sequence: CDR1 SGHNT, CDR2 YYREEE (reference sequence). The CDR3 spells CASSGALSTGGETQYF. The CDR3 DNA sequence: TGTGCCAGCAGCGGAGCCCTATCTACGGGAGGAGAGACCCAGTACTTC.

The V gene is TRBV6-5, the J gene TRBJ2-7; 8 bases line up with TRBD1. This CDR3 has 15 residues. V dropped 6 bases and J dropped 3; count of bases not matched to a gene: 10. The V gene's germline CDR1 is MNHEY and CDR2 SVGAGI. CDR3 amino acids: CASRLAGTGYYEQYF. In DNA form, the CDR3 reads TGTGCCAGCAGACTCGCGGGGACAGGTTACTACGAGCAGTACTTC.

This CDR3 reads CASSGWGNQPQHF. The CDR3 DNA follows: TGTGCCAGCAGTGGGTGGGGGAATCAGCCCCAGCATTTT. The chain carries TRBV25-1 and TRBJ1-5, with D possibly matching TRBD1 (5 bases). The CDR3 runs to 13 residues. The V end lost 4 bases, the J end lost 4 bases, and 8 bases lay between the germline ends. The germline V gene has CDR1 MGHDK and CDR2 SYGVNS.

The genes are TRBV18 and TRBJ1-4; tentative D call: TRBD1 (5 bases). V was cut by 2 bases and J by 3 bases, with 7 bases left in between. The germline gives CDR1 KGHSH, CDR2 LQKENI. The CDR3 is made up of 14 amino acids. The CDR3 DNA reads TGTGCCAGCTCACCAACAGGAGCTAATGAAAAACTGTTTTTT. As protein: CASSPTGANEKLFF.